Listed below are T cell receptor beta chains from one sample, sequenced in a study of cytomegalovirus exposure and HLA in healthy donors. Repertoires were generated with immunoSEQ multiplex PCR, while TCRdb's copy carries only in-frame clones and drops some. The profile shows about 210,000 clones, around 81% of them singletons. The sample comprised PBMCs. The receptors were sampled from a woman in her forties or fifties in good health and CMV-seropositive. Each CDR3 is given with its conserved first and last residue. The D gene is left open where the match is weak. Size is stated for part of the rows, as once, few or many counts, or as a class when the clone is expanded.

>TRBJ2-1|few|TRBV7-3|TRBD2
CASSLYPSGVRGEQFF
TGTGCCAGCAGCTTATATCCTAGCGGGGTAAGAGGTGAGCAGTTCTTC
>TRBJ2-7|-|TRBV6-5|TRBD1
CASRQGAYEQYF
TGTGCCAGCCGACAGGGGGCCTACGAGCAGTACTTC
>TRBJ2-2|-|TRBV18|TRBD1
CASSRNAGTVNTGELFF
TGTGCCAGCTCACGAAACGCCGGGACAGTTAACACCGGGGAGCTGTTTTTT
>TRBJ1-5|few|TRBV6-6|-
CASSYSIGNNQPQHF
TGTGCCAGCAGTTACTCGATTGGCAACAATCAGCCCCAGCATTTT
>TRBJ2-7|-|TRBV2|TRBD1
CARGTGGYEQYF
TGTGCCAGGGGGACAGGGGGCTACGAGCAGTACTTC
>TRBJ1-1|-|TRBV7-9|TRBD1
CASSPGGQVDEAFF
TGTGCCAGCAGCCCGGGGGGACAGGTCGACGAAGCTTTCTTT
>TRBJ1-2|-|TRBV2|TRBD1
CASSARGLDGYTF
TGTGCCAGCAGTGCCAGGGGGCTCGATGGCTACACCTTC
>TRBJ1-3|-|TRBV19|TRBD1
CASRRTGQTSGNTIYF
TGTGCCAGTAGACGGACAGGCCAAACCTCTGGAAACACCATATATTTT
>TRBJ1-5|-|TRBV19|-
CASTGFSNQPQHF
TGTGCCAGTACGGGATTTAGCAATCAGCCCCAGCATTTT
>TRBJ2-1|few|TRBV5-6|TRBD2
CASSSPGLASNEQFF
TGTGCCAGCAGCTCTCCGGGACTAGCCTCCAATGAGCAGTTCTTC
>TRBJ1-2|few|TRBV11-2|-
CASSPPRSGYTF
TGTGCCAGCAGCCCTCCGAGGTCTGGCTACACCTTC
>TRBJ1-1|once|TRBV9|TRBD1
CASSPRGQLNTEAFF
TGTGCCAGCAGCCCCCGGGGACAGCTTAACACTGAAGCTTTCTTT
>TRBJ2-5|-|TRBV6-1|TRBD1
CASTPGTGGETQYF
TGTGCCAGCACCCCTGGGACAGGGGGAGAGACCCAGTACTTC
>TRBJ1-2|-|TRBV6-5|-
CASSYTGHDGYTF
TGTGCCAGCAGTTACACGGGTCATGATGGCTACACCTTC
>TRBJ1-6|-|TRBV7-3|TRBD1
CASSLQGAISPLHF
TGTGCCAGCAGCTTACAGGGGGCGATTTCACCCCTCCACTTT
>TRBJ1-2|-|TRBV9|-
CASSVVPGDHGYTF
TGTGCCAGCAGCGTAGTCCCAGGGGACCATGGCTACACCTTC
>TRBJ1-3|-|TRBV7-2|-
CASSLVSGQLNTIYF
TGTGCCAGCAGCTTAGTATCCGGACAACTGAACACCATATATTTT
>TRBJ2-1|-|TRBV27|TRBD2
CATRLAGVLYNEQFF
TGTGCCACAAGATTAGCGGGGGTACTCTACAATGAGCAGTTCTTC
>TRBJ1-5|-|TRBV5-1|TRBD1
CASRPTGTGNQPQHF
TGCGCCAGCAGGCCGACCGGGACAGGGAATCAGCCCCAGCATTTT
>TRBJ2-2|once|TRBV2|TRBD1
CASSGQGAPAGELFF
TGTGCCAGCAGTGGACAGGGGGCGCCGGCCGGGGAGCTGTTTTTT
>TRBJ1-2|-|TRBV7-9|-
CASSPSRNPGNYGYTF
TGTGCCAGCAGCCCCTCTCGAAACCCAGGCAACTATGGCTACACCTTC
>TRBJ2-3|-|TRBV7-2|TRBD2
CASSLVHQGGGADTQYF
TGTGCCAGCAGCTTAGTCCATCAGGGCGGGGGGGCAGATACGCAGTATTTT
>TRBJ1-5|-|TRBV9|-
CASSENIGGNQPQHF
TGTGCCAGCAGCGAAAATATAGGAGGCAATCAGCCCCAGCATTTT
>TRBJ1-4|-|TRBV7-2|TRBD1
CASSLGQANEKLFF
TGTGCCAGCAGCCTGGGACAGGCTAATGAAAAACTGTTTTTT
>TRBJ1-1|few|TRBV19|-
CASSSRTDGDTEAFF
TGTGCCAGTAGTTCCAGGACGGACGGGGACACTGAAGCTTTCTTT
>TRBJ1-2|-|TRBV6-5|-
CASSYSDFVRGYTF
TGTGCCAGCAGTTACTCCGATTTTGTGCGGGGCTACACCTTC
>TRBJ1-6|-|TRBV6-5|TRBD1
CATHRGGNSPLHF
TGTGCCACCCACAGGGGCGGAAATTCACCCCTCCACTTT
>TRBJ2-2|-|TRBV4-3|TRBD2
CASSQEASGATGELFF
TGCGCCAGCAGCCAAGAAGCTAGCGGGGCAACCGGGGAGCTGTTTTTT
>TRBJ1-4|-|TRBV7-9|-
CASSKIGEGEKLFF
TGTGCCAGCAGCAAAATAGGGGAGGGGGAAAAACTGTTTTTT
>TRBJ2-1|-|TRBV28|-
CASSLGAGNNEQFF
TGTGCCAGCAGTTTAGGGGCAGGGAACAATGAGCAGTTCTTC
>TRBJ2-1|-|TRBV18|TRBD2
CASSHSGGVPYNEQFF
TGTGCCAGCTCACATAGCGGGGGGGTCCCCTACAATGAGCAGTTCTTC
>TRBJ2-7|-|TRBV4-1|-
CASSELPGTGNEQYF
TGCGCCAGCAGCGAACTGCCGGGCACAGGGAACGAGCAGTACTTC
>TRBJ1-2|-|TRBV5-6|TRBD1
CASSLVGQGEIGYTF
TGTGCCAGCAGCTTGGTTGGGCAGGGGGAAATTGGCTACACCTTC
>TRBJ1-1|few|TRBV28|-
CAAYRMQEVGAFF
TGTGCCGCTTATCGAATGCAGGAAGTTGGGGCTTTCTTT
>TRBJ2-3|-|TRBV11-2|TRBD1
CASSWGTGGVDTQYF
TGTGCCAGCAGCTGGGGGACAGGGGGCGTAGATACGCAGTATTTT
>TRBJ2-3|-|TRBV5-1|-
CASSVEGGDTQYF
TGCGCCAGCAGCGTCGAAGGAGGCGATACGCAGTATTTT
>TRBJ2-5|-|TRBV5-5|-
CASSLSPSGQETQYF
TGTGCCAGCAGCTTGAGCCCCAGCGGACAAGAGACCCAGTACTTC
>TRBJ1-1|-|TRBV5-1|-
CASSLLEGNTEAFF
TGCGCCAGCAGCTTGTTAGAGGGGAACACTGAAGCTTTCTTT
>TRBJ2-7|-|TRBV7-6|-
CASSLGTRGAYEQYF
TGTGCCAGCAGCTTAGGCACCAGGGGGGCCTACGAGCAGTACTTC
>TRBJ1-5|few|TRBV2|TRBD1
CASSRTGGHNQPQHF
TGTGCCAGCAGTAGGACAGGGGGCCACAATCAGCCCCAGCATTTT
>TRBJ2-7|-|TRBV7-2|-
CASSLEGTSPYEQYF
TGTGCCAGCAGCTTAGAAGGGACAAGTCCCTACGAGCAGTACTTC
>TRBJ1-3|-|TRBV30|TRBD1
CAWSTLRDRELSSGNTIYF
TGTGCCTGGAGTACCCTCCGGGACAGAGAACTGAGCTCTGGAAACACCATATATTTT
>TRBJ2-1|-|TRBV7-3|TRBD2
CASSLTSGGFEQFF
TGTGCCAGCAGCTTGACTAGCGGGGGGTTTGAGCAGTTCTTC
>TRBJ2-6|-|TRBV4-1|TRBD2
CASSQAIGGITGANVLTF
TGCGCCAGCAGCCAGGCGATCGGGGGGATCACTGGGGCCAACGTCCTGACTTTC
>TRBJ2-2|-|TRBV25-1|-
CASSRAGDTGELFF
TGTGCCAGCAGCAGGGCTGGGGACACCGGGGAGCTGTTTTTT
>TRBJ1-2|once|TRBV5-4|-
CASSSGQRSYYGYTF
TGTGCCAGCAGCTCTGGACAGAGAAGTTACTATGGCTACACCTTC
>TRBJ2-3|-|TRBV29-1|-
CSGSGLGDTDTQYF
TGCAGCGGGAGTGGACTTGGGGATACAGATACGCAGTATTTT
>TRBJ1-6|-|TRBV5-1|TRBD1
CASSLGQGARNSPPHF
TGCGCCAGCAGCTTGGGGCAGGGGGCGAGGAATTCACCCCCCCACTTT
>TRBJ2-7|-|TRBV28|-
CASSGSGTIREQYF
TGTGCCAGCAGTGGTAGCGGAACTATACGGGAGCAGTACTTC
>TRBJ2-2|-|TRBV27|TRBD2
CASSLGGGYTGELFF
TGTGCCAGCAGTTTAGGGGGGGGATACACCGGGGAGCTGTTTTTT
>TRBJ1-2|once|TRBV2|TRBD1
CASRKTGQLMYGYTF
TGTGCCAGCAGGAAAACGGGACAGCTAATGTATGGCTACACCTTC
>TRBJ2-3|-|TRBV2|TRBD2
CASTRLAGGSTDTQYF
TGTGCCAGCACCCGACTAGCGGGGGGATCCACAGATACGCAGTATTTT
>TRBJ2-5|-|TRBV5-1|-
CASSLGGTEVGEQYF
TGCGCCAGCAGCTTGGGCGGGACAGAGGTGGGTGAGCAGTACTTC
>TRBJ1-2|few|TRBV5-4|TRBD1
CASSSGTGIYGYTF
TGTGCCAGCAGCTCCGGGACAGGGATATATGGCTACACCTTC
>TRBJ2-3|-|TRBV7-9|-
CASSLSDTQYF
TGTGCCAGCAGCTTAAGCGATACGCAGTATTTT
>TRBJ2-4|once|TRBV30|-
CACRGVAKNIQYF
TGTGCCTGCAGGGGGGTAGCCAAAAACATTCAGTACTTC
>TRBJ2-3|-|TRBV19|-
CASSIWGEGDTQYF
TGTGCCAGTAGTATTTGGGGGGAAGGAGATACGCAGTATTTT
>TRBJ2-7|-|TRBV5-1|-
CASSLQGSHEQYF
TGCGCCAGCAGCTTGCAGGGGTCCCACGAGCAGTACTTC
>TRBJ1-6|-|TRBV7-9|-
CASSLEGGRLDSPLHF
TGTGCCAGCAGCTTAGAGGGAGGCCGTTTGGATTCACCCCTCCACTTT
>TRBJ2-2|-|TRBV7-2|TRBD2
CASRWRGGTGELFF
TGTGCCAGCAGATGGCGGGGGGGCACCGGGGAGCTGTTTTTT